This is a list of T cell receptor beta chains from one sample in a study of blood T cells in healthy people across ages. In TCRdb, the 5' RACE reads were re-called with MiXCR into one record per CDR3 protein. The repertoire includes 550,000 to 750,000 distinct CDR3 sequences, roughly 21% of them detected once, and about 3.6% sits in the top ten. The sequencing input was blood. These receptors all stem from a man between 65 and 79 years old in good health. The CDR3 runs from the conserved cysteine through the conserved F or W. A D gene is named only where the DNA matches it firmly. Size values are once, few and many counts, or a class for expanded clones, and some rows have none.

cdr3_nt cdr3_aa d_call j_call clone_size v_call
TGTGCCAGCAGCTTAGCGGGGGCAGGGTCGAACACTGAAGCTTTCTTT CASSLAGAGSNTEAFF - TRBJ1-1 - TRBV7-6
TGTGCCAGCAGTGAACCACGGACAGGGGGCGCGTCTGGGGCCAACGTCCTGACTTTC CASSEPRTGGASGANVLTF TRBD1 TRBJ2-6 - TRBV25-1
TGTGCCAGCAGCTTGGGAAGGGGGAGCACTGAAGCTTTCTTT CASSLGRGSTEAFF - TRBJ1-1 few TRBV13
TGTGCCAGCAGCCCCACTAGGACTCGGGGAGCCGGGGAGCTGTTTTTT CASSPTRTRGAGELFF - TRBJ2-2 few TRBV7-2
TGCAGTGCTCGACCCGGGACTAGCATCAATGAGCAGTTCTTC CSARPGTSINEQFF TRBD2 TRBJ2-1 - TRBV20-1
TGTGCCAGCAGTTTTCGGGAAACTGTAAATACGCAGTATTTT CASSFRETVNTQYF - TRBJ2-3 - TRBV6-2/TRBV6-3
TGTGCCAGCAGCCTGACTAGCGGGAACTACGAGCAGTACTTC CASSLTSGNYEQYF TRBD2 TRBJ2-7 - TRBV4-2
TGTGCCAGCAGTCTCACGGGGACAAACACAGATACGCAGTATTTT CASSLTGTNTDTQYF - TRBJ2-3 few TRBV28
TGTGCCAGCAGCGTTAGCGGGAGCTCCTACAATGAGCAGTTCTTC CASSVSGSSYNEQFF TRBD2 TRBJ2-1 many TRBV7-2
TGTGCCAGCAGTGGACGGTCACCTAATGAGCAGTTCTTC CASSGRSPNEQFF - TRBJ2-1 - TRBV7-2
TGTGCCAGCAGTTACCTAGGGCCCAACCACGAGCAGTACTTC CASSYLGPNHEQYF - TRBJ2-7 - TRBV6-5
TGCAGCGTTTCCGGCGCGGTAAGCTCCTACAATGAGCAGTTCTTC CSVSGAVSSYNEQFF - TRBJ2-1 few TRBV29-1
TGCAGTGCTAGTTGGAGCGGGAGCCTCACAGATACGCAGTATTTT CSASWSGSLTDTQYF TRBD2 TRBJ2-3 few TRBV20-1
TGTGCCAGCCTCGGAAGGAACACTGAAGCTTTCTTT CASLGRNTEAFF - TRBJ1-1 few TRBV5-5
TGTGCCAGCAGCCGAAACGCGGCAGGGAGGACCTACGAGCAGTACTTC CASSRNAAGRTYEQYF - TRBJ2-7 few TRBV21-1
TGCGCCAGCACCTTCACGCGACTGAAGAACACTGAAGCTTTCTTT CASTFTRLKNTEAFF - TRBJ1-1 few TRBV5-1
TGTGCCAGCAGCGTAGGTGAGGATGAGCAGTTCTTC CASSVGEDEQFF - TRBJ2-1 few TRBV9
TGCGCCAGCGGCCAAGTGACTAGCGGCCCTCGAGAGCAGTACTTC CASGQVTSGPREQYF TRBD2 TRBJ2-7 - TRBV5-1